Shown below are 27 T cell receptor beta chains from a single sample sequenced in a study of breast tumors, draining lymph nodes, adjacent tissues. Each CDR3 protein is one row after TCRdb ran MiXCR on the multiplex PCR reads. The sample has over 20,000 distinct CDR3 sequences, around 25% seen once. Sequencing input: breast tumor tissue. The origin of the receptors is a female donor with breast cancer. Some clones in this sample may be carry-over from other donors' samples.

The chain has TRBV20-1 and TRBJ2-5; TRBD2 matches 12 bases. This CDR3 contains 15 residues. Germline assignment: CDR1 DFQATT and CDR2 SNEGSKA (reference sequence). V lost 4 bases and J lost 3; bases outside the gene matches: 6. CDR3 loop: CSATGLAGYEETQYF. CDR3 in DNA: TGCAGTGCTACAGGACTAGCGGGATACGAAGAGACCCAGTACTTC.

As for this clonotype: A much more abundant neighbour one base away suggests this may be a read error. V usage is TRBV30 and J usage is TRBJ2-5, with 11 bases fitting TRBD2. CDR1 is GTSNPN and CDR2 is SVGIG in the germline V gene (reference sequence). The CDR3 loop spans 16 amino acids. The CDR3 nucleotides read TGTGCCTGGAGCGCTGGACTAGCGGGCCTTAGGGAGACCCAGCACTTC. This sequence encodes CAWSAGLAGLRETQHF.

The chain is built from TRBV12-5 and TRBJ2-1; D perhaps matches TRBD2 (6 bases). The CDR3 spans 13 residues. Germline V gives CDR1 LGHNT, CDR2 FRNRAP. V lost 6 bases and J 10 bases, leaving 16 bases between the germline ends. The CDR3 reads CASGEGLGGEQFF. The CDR3, as DNA: TGTGCTAGTGGGGAGGGACTGGGCGGCGAGCAGTTCTTC.

This clonotype was detected ten times or more. The CDR3 DNA sequence: TGCGCCAGCAGCTCGGACGGATGGACTGGCTACACCTTC. Amino acid sequence: CASSSDGWTGYTF. The chain has TRBV5-1 and TRBJ1-2, with D unclear. The V gene's germline CDR1 is SGHRS and CDR2 YFSETQ. Trimming took off 3 bases at V and 7 bases at J, with 13 bases between the two ends. The length of the CDR3 is 13 residues.

This clonotype has ten or more counts. The chain is built from TRBV28 and TRBJ1-3, with D perhaps TRBD1 (5 bases). V lost 11 bases to trimming and J lost 6 bases, with 11 bases between them. This CDR3 has 11 residues. Germline V gene data show CDR1 as MDHEN and CDR2 as SYDVKM. The DNA for the CDR3 is TGTGCCTCCCGAGGGGAAAACACCATATATTTT. Translation gives CASRGENTIYF.

This clonotype came up many times. The chain employs TRBV7-9 and TRBJ2-1; D not certain. V was cut by 5 bases and J by 8 bases, with 10 bases left in between. Germline V CDR1 and CDR2: SEHNR, FQNEAQ (reference sequence). The CDR3 runs 12 residues. CDR3 loop: CASSRKWDEQFF. The DNA for the CDR3 is TGTGCCAGCAGCCGTAAATGGGATGAGCAGTTCTTC.

The chain combines TRBV7-2 with TRBJ1-1; D gene unclear. Germline V gene data show CDR1 as SGHTA and CDR2 as FQGNSA. This CDR3 contains 11 residues. V was clipped by 6 bases and J by 6 bases, with 8 bases between them. CDR3 in DNA: TGTGCCAGCAGTGGCGGAGCTGAAGCTTTCTTT. This encodes CASSGGAEAFF.

There are a few counts of this clonotype. V is TRBV20-1 and J is TRBJ1-1, with unresolved D. Germline CDR1 DFQATT, CDR2 SNEGSKA (reference sequence). The V end was cut by 6 bases, the J end by 4 bases, with 12 bases between. The CDR3 has 12 residues. CDR3 amino acids: CSAPERGTEAFF. The CDR3 DNA reads TGCAGTGCACCAGAGCGGGGCACTGAAGCTTTCTTT.

By share of the sample, this clonotype is medium-sized (0.01 to 0.1%). The J gene is TRBJ2-7, the V gene TRBV20-1, with no clear D. Germline V gives CDR1 DFQATT, CDR2 SNEGSKA (reference sequence). This CDR3 has 13 amino acids. Trimming stripped 0 bases from V and 2 bases from J, with 8 bases between. This CDR3 reads CSARDTTAYEQYF. CDR3 DNA sequence: TGCAGTGCTAGAGACACCACCGCCTACGAGCAGTACTTC.

This clonotype was found many times. The chain has TRBV9 and TRBJ2-1, with D possibly matching TRBD2 (6 bases). The germline gives CDR1 SGDLS, CDR2 YYNGEE. The ends were cut back, 0 bases at V and 4 bases at J, with 8 bases in the middle. CDR3 size: 14 residues. This CDR3 reads CASSVAGVYNEQFF. CDR3 nucleotide sequence: TGTGCCAGCAGCGTAGCGGGAGTTTACAATGAGCAGTTCTTC. The whole variable domain, remainder taken from reference TRBV9 and TRBJ2-1, is DSGVTQTPKHLITATGQRVTLRCSPRSGDLSVYWYQQSLDQGLQFLIQYYNGEERAKGNILERFSAQQFPDLHSELNLSSLELGDSALYFCASSVAGVYNEQFFGPGTRLTVL.

As concerns this clonotype: With a much larger clone just one base away, this may be a read error. The rearrangement links TRBV28 to TRBJ1-5; no clear D. From germline, CDR1 is MDHEN and CDR2 SYDVKM. The CDR3 is made up of 16 amino acids. V lost 5 bases and J lost 0, with 14 bases in between. In DNA form, the CDR3 reads TGTGCCAGCAGTCCGATGAAACGGGCTAGCAATCAGCCCCAGCATTTT. Its protein is CASSPMKRASNQPQHF.

This clonotype was found many times. The chain combines TRBV7-8 with TRBJ2-3, with D perhaps matching TRBD2 (6 bases). Trimming took 4 bases from V and 1 from J, leaving 9 bases between them. Germline V gene lookup returns CDR1 SGHVS and CDR2 FQNEAQ. The CDR3 covers 14 residues. The CDR3 here is CASSYWEGTDTQYF. In DNA form, the CDR3 reads TGTGCCAGCAGCTATTGGGAGGGCACAGATACGCAGTATTTT.

This clonotype was detected ten times or more. The V call is TRBV18, the J call TRBJ1-2; D gene ambiguous. V dropped 2 bases and J dropped 0 bases, with 10 bases sitting between them. CDR1 KGHSH and CDR2 LQKENI come from the germline V gene. This CDR3 has 15 residues. CDR3 DNA sequence: TGTGCCAGCTCACCAGTGCCAGATACTAACTATGGCTACACCTTC. Protein sequence: CASSPVPDTNYGYTF.

This clonotype occurred many times. The chain couples TRBV7-8 to TRBJ2-7; the match to TRBD2 covers 11 bases. In germline, CDR1 is SGHVS, CDR2 FQNEAQ. The junction had 6 bases not matched to a gene; V was cut back by 5 bases and J by 3 bases. There are 15 residues in the CDR3. The chain's CDR3 is CASSQGLAEIYEQYF. The CDR3, as DNA: TGTGCCAGCAGCCAGGGACTAGCGGAAATCTACGAGCAGTACTTC.

V gene TRBV19 combines with J gene TRBJ1-3; D unresolved. The germline gives CDR1 LNHDA, CDR2 SQIVND (reference sequence). The CDR3 has 16 residues. Trimming took off 5 bases at V and 0 bases at J, with 14 bases between the two ends. The CDR3 reads CASSSRTEFSGNTIYF. The CDR3 bases are TGTGCCAGTAGTTCGAGGACGGAATTCTCTGGAAACACCATATATTTT.

This clonotype was picked up many times. The chain links TRBV24-1 to TRBJ2-2; no clear D. The germline V gene encodes CDR1 KGHDR and CDR2 SFDVKD. Trimming cost V 5 bases and J 0 bases, with 6 bases left between them. The CDR3 runs to 14 residues. This CDR3 reads CATSVGANTGELFF. The CDR3 region has the DNA TGTGCCACCAGTGTTGGGGCGAACACCGGGGAGCTGTTTTTT.

To note about this clonotype: A much larger clone sits a single nucleotide away, making a read error possible. V gene TRBV12-3 or TRBV12-4 combines with J gene TRBJ1-4; D is ambiguous. This CDR3 is built from 12 residues. The CDR3: CASSRNGEKLVF. CDR3 in DNA: TGTGCCAGCAGCCGGAATGGGGAAAAACTGGTTTTT.

This clonotype was seen many times. The V gene is TRBV20-1, the J gene TRBJ1-2; D is perhaps TRBD1 (5 bases). Trimming cost V 3 bases and J 5 bases, with 16 bases left between them. Germline V lookup: CDR1 DFQATT, CDR2 SNEGSKA (reference sequence). This CDR3 is 14 amino acids long. CDR3 coding DNA: TGCAGTGCTAGCCGACCGGCCAGGGAATATGGCTACACCTTC. Amino acid sequence: CSASRPAREYGYTF.

The table lists this clonotype with many counts. The chain recombines TRBV3-1 with TRBJ2-7; 11 bases fit TRBD2. The junction had 4 bases not matched to a gene; V was cut back by 7 bases and J by 5 bases. The CDR3 consists of 13 residues. Germline-derived CDR1 and CDR2 are LGHDT and YNNKEL (reference sequence). CDR3 region: CASTTSGSNEQYF. In nucleotides, the CDR3 is TGTGCCAGCACCACTAGCGGGAGTAACGAGCAGTACTTC.

Regarding this clonotype: One junction end does not reproduce the germline sequence, and a read error may be involved. This rearrangement joins TRBV6-6 to TRBJ1-1; no firm D call. Germline lookup yields CDR1 MNHNY and CDR2 SVGAGI (reference sequence). The CDR3 is 10 residues long. The CDR3 protein is CASRNSEAFF. For the CDR3, the DNA is TGTGCCAGCAGGAACTCTGAAGCTTTCTTT.

V gene TRBV4-2 combines with J gene TRBJ1-1; unclear D gene. Germline-derived CDR1 and CDR2 are LGHNA and YNFKEQ. V was pared by 0 bases and J by 6 bases, with 14 bases between. This CDR3 spans 15 amino acids. The CDR3 nucleotides read TGTGCCAGCAGCCAAGACCCCGTGAGGAGAGCTGAAGCTTTCTTT. Protein: CASSQDPVRRAEAFF.

This clonotype was counted ten times or more. This chain joins TRBV4-2 and TRBJ1-2; no clear D gene. Looked up from germline, CDR1 is LGHNA and CDR2 is YNFKEQ. V dropped 1 base and J dropped 6 bases, with 18 bases sitting between them. The CDR3 runs 16 residues. The CDR3 is CASSQAPRGPWDGYTF. CDR3 coding DNA: TGTGCCAGCAGCCAAGCTCCCCGGGGTCCCTGGGATGGCTACACCTTC.

This clonotype was recorded many times. The chain carries TRBV7-8 and TRBJ1-5; 9 bases agree with TRBD1. With V trimmed by 5 bases and J by 5 bases, 7 bases remained unmatched. The CDR3 is made up of 15 amino acids. CDR1 and CDR2 (germline): SGHVS, FQNEAQ. The CDR3 region is CASSPTGGDDQPQHF. The CDR3 bases are TGTGCCAGCAGCCCGACAGGGGGTGATGATCAGCCCCAGCATTTT.

This clonotype was seen repeatedly, ten times or more. The rearrangement joins TRBV11-2 to TRBJ2-6, with 9 bases aligning to TRBD1. This CDR3 comprises 18 residues. With V trimmed by 5 bases and J by 4 bases, 12 bases remained unmatched. Germline V gene lookup returns CDR1 SGHAT and CDR2 FQNNGV. The CDR3 spells CASSPRPGTGSGANVLTF. DNA for the CDR3: TGTGCCAGCAGCCCCCGTCCCGGGACAGGGTCGGGGGCCAACGTCCTGACTTTC.

This clonotype was picked up a small number of times. This chain joins TRBV2 and TRBJ1-1; D ambiguous. This CDR3 is built from 13 residues. Deletions cut 4 bases from V and 5 bases from J, with 11 bases between. The V gene's germline CDR1 is SNHLY and CDR2 FYNNEI. CDR3 loop: CASSGRRETEAFF. The DNA of the CDR3 is TGTGCCAGCAGTGGCAGGCGGGAAACTGAAGCTTTCTTT. The whole variable domain, filled in from reference TRBV2 and TRBJ1-1, reads EPEVTQTPSHQVTQMGQEVILRCVPISNHLYFYWYRQILGQKVEFLVSFYNNEISEKSEIFDDQFSVERPDGSNFTLKIRSTKLEDSAMYFCASSGRRETEAFFGQGTRLTVV.

This clonotype was seen repeatedly, ten times or more. The rearrangement links TRBV10-3 to TRBJ1-2; D is ambiguous. The V end was cut by 8 bases, the J end by 7 bases, with 14 bases between. Germline assignment: CDR1 ENHRY and CDR2 SYGVKD. The CDR3 is made up of 12 amino acids. CDR3 sequence reads: CAIFSTSTGYTF. The CDR3 nucleotides read TGTGCCATCTTCTCGACATCAACTGGCTACACCTTC.

This chain links TRBV27 with TRBJ2-2; 7 bases are a match to TRBD1. There are 15 residues in the CDR3. J lost 5 bases, V lost 3 bases, and 6 bases had no gene match. Germline V gene lookup returns CDR1 MNHEY and CDR2 SMNVEV (reference sequence). CDR3 sequence reads: CASSFRTGGTGELFF. In DNA form, the CDR3 reads TGTGCCAGCAGTTTCCGGACAGGTGGGACCGGGGAGCTGTTTTTT.